The 23 T cell receptor beta chains listed next were all sequenced from one sample in a study of molecular identifiers for immune sequencing clone quantification. Each CDR3 protein is one row after TCRdb ran MiXCR on the PCR reads. The sample shows 490,000 or so distinct CDR3 sequences, about a quarter of them seen only once. Sequencing used naive CD8+ T cells from blood, with Jurkat cell RNA spiked in. Described subset: FACS-sorted CD8+CD4-CCR7+CD45RA+ naive T cells. The receptors derive from a human donor in good health. Some libraries in this study had Jurkat cell RNA spiked in.

The V and J genes are TRBV28 and TRBJ2-5; TRBD1 agrees at 11 bases. V was clipped by 4 bases and J by 1 base; unmatched bases: 11. CDR3 length: 18 amino acids. Germline CDR1 and CDR2: MDHEN and SYDVKM. CDR3 nucleotides: TGTGCCAGCAGTTCTTGGACAGGGGGCCAACTTTTCCAAGAGACCCAGTACTTC. Protein: CASSSWTGGQLFQETQYF.

This clonotype came up once. The chain combines TRBV21-1 with TRBJ1-6; TRBD1 is the table's D call, not checked against the DNA. TRBV21-1 is labeled a pseudogene. This CDR3 spans 20 amino acids. This chain's CDR3 is CASSMLGQGATLIRNSPLHF. The CDR3 bases are TGTGCCAGCAGCATGCTCGGACAGGGGGCTACGTTGATTAGGAATTCACCCCTCCACTTT.

This sequence joins TRBV3-1 and TRBJ2-5, with TRBD1 matching over 9 bases. CDR1 and CDR2 from the germline V gene are LGHDT and YNNKEL (reference sequence). This CDR3 has 17 residues. Trimming cost V 4 bases and J 2 bases; bases outside gene matches: 11. The CDR3 DNA is TGTGCCAGCAGCCGGGACAGGGACTTTCACCTTCAAGAGACCCAGTACTTC. Amino acid sequence: CASSRDRDFHLQETQYF.

This chain links TRBV6-2 or TRBV6-3 with TRBJ2-1, with 10 bases lining up with TRBD1. V lost 2 bases and J lost 2; bases outside the gene matches: 3. CDR3 size: 16 residues. Germline V gene lookup returns CDR1 MNHEY and CDR2 SVGEGT. CDR3 sequence reads: CASSYGDRGAYNEQFF. In nucleotides, the CDR3 is TGTGCCAGCAGTTACGGGGACAGGGGAGCCTACAATGAGCAGTTCTTC.

In regard to this clonotype: At one end the junction does not follow the germline gene, possibly because of a read error. This rearrangement joins TRBV5-3 to TRBJ2-7; D ambiguous. Being an ORF, TRBV5-3 has a function that is uncertain. The CDR3 has 13 amino acids. The CDR3 here is CASSLTEPYGQYF. In DNA, the CDR3 is TGTGCCAGCAGCTTGACCGAGCCCTACGGGCAGTACTTC.

There are a few counts of this clonotype. The rearrangement links TRBV20-1 to TRBJ1-6; D uncertain. CDR3 length equals 13 residues. V was clipped by 6 bases and J by 8 bases, with 14 bases between them. Germline V lookup: CDR1 DFQATT, CDR2 SNEGSKA (reference sequence). The CDR3 bases are TGCAGTGCCAAGTCAGATACCCATTCACCCCTCCACTTT. Protein sequence: CSAKSDTHSPLHF.

A few counts support this clonotype. This chain uses TRBV4-1 with TRBJ1-4; D ambiguous. There are 15 residues in the CDR3. Trimming took 1 base from V and 5 from J, leaving 11 bases between them. Germline assignment: CDR1 MGHRA and CDR2 YSYEKL. CDR3 coding DNA: TGCGCCAGCAGCCAAGTTGGATATCAAAATGAAAAACTGTTTTTT. Its protein is CASSQVGYQNEKLFF.

The CDR3 sequence is CSVEGLGMDLEQYF. CDR3 in DNA: TGCAGCGTTGAAGGGCTTGGAATGGACCTCGAGCAGTACTTC. This sequence joins TRBV29-1 and TRBJ2-7; D not certain. CDR1 is SQVTM and CDR2 is ANQGSEA in the germline V gene. CDR3 length: 14 residues. Trimming took off 1 base at V and 6 bases at J, with 16 bases between the two ends.

The chain links TRBV5-6 to TRBJ2-7; 7 bases align to TRBD2. Near its end, the DNA agrees better with TRBJ2-1, so the J call may be wrong. The CDR3 has 17 residues. Germline V lookup: CDR1 SGHDT, CDR2 YYEEEE. The CDR3 spells CASSSMGGAGDSYEQFF. The CDR3 DNA reads TGTGCCAGCAGCTCGATGGGAGGGGCGGGAGACTCCTACGAGCAGTTCTTC.

The gene calls are TRBV2 and TRBJ1-4; no clear D gene. The V end lost 1 base, the J end lost 0 bases, and 6 bases lay between the germline ends. Per germline, CDR1 SNHLY and CDR2 FYNNEI. The CDR3 extends over 15 amino acids. CDR3 amino acids: CASSEDKSTNEKLFF. The CDR3 region has the DNA TGTGCCAGCAGTGAAGACAAGTCAACTAATGAAAAACTGTTTTTT.

There are a few counts of this clonotype. The chain carries TRBV27 and TRBJ2-1, with a possible D match to TRBD1 (6 bases). Germline assignment: CDR1 MNHEY and CDR2 SMNVEV (reference sequence). Trimming stripped 5 bases from V and 7 bases from J, with 18 bases between. The length of the CDR3 is 15 residues. Here the CDR3 reads CASSLGTGSGNEQFF. For the CDR3, the DNA is TGTGCCAGCAGTCTGGGTACAGGGTCGGGTAATGAGCAGTTCTTC.

In the case of this clonotype: This may be a read error: a much more frequent sequence differs by one nucleotide. V and J are TRBV6-2 or TRBV6-3 and TRBJ2-7; D is unclear. Germline assignment: CDR1 MNHEY and CDR2 SVGEGT. The CDR3 runs to 11 residues. CDR3 in amino acids: CACSRTYEQYF. The CDR3 DNA reads TGTGCCTGCAGTCGCACCTACGAGCAGTACTTC.

The chain recombines TRBV6-6 with TRBJ2-3, with D maybe TRBD2 (5 bases). Trimming took off 5 bases at V and 2 bases at J, with 8 bases between the two ends. This CDR3 comprises 13 residues. CDR1 and CDR2 from the germline V gene are MNHNY and SVGAGI (reference sequence). The CDR3 reads CASSSGTTDTQYF. The DNA of the CDR3 is TGTGCCAGCAGTAGCGGTACCACAGATACGCAGTATTTT.

The chain joins TRBV19 to TRBJ1-1, with D unresolved. Germline CDR1 and CDR2: LNHDA and SQIVND (reference sequence). CDR3 length: 13 amino acids. Trimming stripped 5 bases from V and 0 bases from J, with 7 bases between. CDR3 residues: CASSWNMNTEAFF. Written as DNA, the CDR3 is TGTGCCAGTAGTTGGAATATGAACACTGAAGCTTTCTTT.

This clonotype was found a few times. The chain combines TRBV20-1 with TRBJ2-3, with TRBD2 identical over 8 bases. Germline V gene data show CDR1 as DFQATT and CDR2 as SNEGSKA (reference sequence). The CDR3 has 17 amino acids. The V segment lost 0 bases and the J segment 0 bases; nucleotides outside the gene matches: 8. The CDR3 sequence is CSARDLSGSASTDTQYF. The DNA for the CDR3 is TGCAGTGCTAGAGATTTGAGCGGGAGTGCTAGCACAGATACGCAGTATTTT.

This clonotype showed up just a few times. The chain links TRBV7-8 to TRBJ2-1; D gene uncertain. CDR1 and CDR2 (germline): SGHVS, FQNEAQ. V lost 5 bases and J 3 bases, leaving 8 bases between the germline ends. The CDR3 is made up of 13 amino acids. The CDR3 coding sequence is TGTGCCAGCAGCACCAGAGACTACAATGAGCAGTTCTTC. It specifies CASSTRDYNEQFF.

The rearrangement uses TRBV7-8 and TRBJ1-6; TRBD1 agrees at 11 bases. In germline, CDR1 is SGHVS, CDR2 FQNEAQ. The J segment lost 6 bases and the V segment lost 1 base, leaving 5 bases of the junction unmatched. This CDR3 spans 17 amino acids. This CDR3 reads CASSLEGQGVGNSPLHF. CDR3 coding DNA: TGTGCCAGCAGCTTAGAGGGACAGGGGGTGGGTAATTCACCCCTCCACTTT.

V gene TRBV12-3 or TRBV12-4 combines with J gene TRBJ2-7, with TRBD1 as a possible D gene (6 bases). The V end lost 6 bases, the J end lost 2 bases, and 14 bases lay between the germline ends. The CDR3 has 14 residues. The CDR3 region is CASRDKEGAYEQYF. The CDR3 DNA reads TGTGCCAGCAGAGATAAAGAGGGGGCCTACGAGCAGTACTTC.

This clonotype was counted between two and nine times. The chain joins TRBV3-1 to TRBJ2-1, with 7 bases aligning to TRBD2. Trimming cost V 0 bases and J 7 bases; bases outside gene matches: 6. The CDR3 sequence is 15 residues long. CDR1 is LGHDT and CDR2 is YNNKEL in the germline V gene (reference sequence). CDR3 sequence: CASSQDWGGVNEQFF. The DNA of the CDR3 is TGTGCCAGCAGCCAAGATTGGGGGGGTGTGAATGAGCAGTTCTTC.

On this clonotype itself: A much larger clone differs by one base, so this may be a read error. This sequence joins TRBV7-2 and TRBJ2-7; D unresolved. The CDR3 loop spans 12 amino acids. Germline CDR1 SGHTA, CDR2 FQGNSA. The CDR3 loop is CAGSPPWDEQYF. CDR3 in DNA: TGTGCCGGCAGCCCGCCATGGGACGAGCAGTACTTC.

In this sample, this clonotype turned up a few times. J is TRBJ1-4 and V is TRBV6-5; D unresolved. In germline, CDR1 is MNHEY, CDR2 SVGAGI. V shed 6 bases and J shed 0 bases, with 5 bases lying between them. The CDR3 runs to 13 residues. The CDR3 DNA reads TGTGCCAGCAGCGTTGCAACTAATGAAAAACTGTTTTTT. It translates to CASSVATNEKLFF.

The chain recombines TRBV23-1 with TRBJ1-2; D might be TRBD1 (6 bases). TRBV23-1 counts as an open reading frame of uncertain function. With 4 bases removed from V and 6 bases from J, the gap between germline ends came to 21 bases. The CDR3 has 16 amino acids. The CDR3 DNA follows: TGCGCCAGCAGTCTAACAGGGATGCGCTTAAGTCATGGCTACACCTTC. Translating gives CASSLTGMRLSHGYTF.

This clonotype was seen just once. A read error may explain this, as a much larger clone is one base away. This chain joins TRBV2 and TRBJ2-5; TRBD1 might be the D (6 bases). V dropped 7 bases and J dropped 7 bases, with 16 bases sitting between them. This CDR3 has 13 amino acids. Germline V lookup: CDR1 SNHLY, CDR2 FYNNEI. The CDR3 region is CASTRGARGTQYF. CDR3 sequence (DNA): TGTGCCAGCACCAGGGGCGCCCGAGGGACCCAGTACTTC.